The 21 T cell receptor beta chains given below trace back to one sample, sequenced in a study of technical replicates of blood from a handful of donors. Clones were read by immunoSEQ multiplex PCR, and TCRdb kept only the in-frame ones, dropping some. The sample lists around 63,000 clones, 80% to 95% occurring once. The sample comprised PBMCs. These receptors all come from a human donor in good health. Some clones in this sample may be carry-over from other donors' samples.

The chain joins TRBV19 to TRBJ1-5; 7 positions agree with TRBD1. V dropped 6 bases and J dropped 3; count of bases not matched to a gene: 5. The length of the CDR3 is 14 residues. Germline lookup yields CDR1 LNHDA and CDR2 SQIVND (reference sequence). The CDR3, as DNA: TGTGCCAGTAGCCGGGGGACAGACAATCAGCCCCAGCATTTT. It codes for CASSRGTDNQPQHF. Combining the CDR3 with reference TRBV19 and TRBJ1-5 gives the whole variable domain DGGITQSPKYLFRKEGQNVTLSCEQNLNHDAMYWYRQDPGQGLRLIYYSQIVNDFQKGDIAEGYSVSREKKESFPLTVTSAQKNPTAFYLCASSRGTDNQPQHFGDGTRLSIL.

V usage is TRBV6-5 and J usage is TRBJ2-1; D is unresolved. V was trimmed by 7 bases and J by 4 bases, leaving 17 bases between them. Looked up from germline, CDR1 is MNHEY and CDR2 is SVGAGI. CDR3 length: 15 residues. In DNA form, the CDR3 reads TGTGCCAGCATTCGCCCCTACCACCTATACAATGAGCAGTTCTTC. It yields the protein CASIRPYHLYNEQFF.

The rearrangement joins TRBV7-9 to TRBJ1-1; D not resolved. The CDR3 has 16 residues. V was shortened by 1 base and J by 6 bases, with 18 bases between the two germline ends. Germline V gene data show CDR1 as SEHNR and CDR2 as FQNEAQ (reference sequence). The DNA for the CDR3 is TGTGCCAGCAGCTTAGGGGTTTTTGACGATAGCGCTGAAGCTTTCTTT. It encodes CASSLGVFDDSAEAFF.

The gene calls are TRBV7-6 and TRBJ2-2, with TRBD2 matching over 13 bases. This CDR3 is 20 amino acids long. Germline V gene sequence: CDR1 SGHVS, CDR2 FNYEAQ. Trimming at V came to 5 bases and at J to 0 bases, leaving 12 bases not matched to a gene. The CDR3 here is CASSIRTSGGTPTNTGELFF. The CDR3 DNA sequence: TGTGCCAGCAGCATTAGGACTAGCGGGGGCACCCCGACGAACACCGGGGAGCTGTTTTTT.

The V and J genes are TRBV2 and TRBJ2-1, with D perhaps matching TRBD2 (6 bases). CDR1 and CDR2 from the germline V gene are SNHLY and FYNNEI. The CDR3 consists of 15 residues. V lost 3 bases and J 0 bases, leaving 9 bases between the germline ends. The CDR3 DNA reads as TGTGCCAGCAGTGATTTGGGGGGCTCCTACAATGAGCAGTTCTTC. As protein: CASSDLGGSYNEQFF.

The chain employs TRBV30 and TRBJ2-7, with 10 bases that match TRBD1. This CDR3 contains 13 residues. The J segment lost 6 bases and the V segment lost 3 bases, leaving 5 bases of the junction unmatched. Germline V gene data show CDR1 as GTSNPN and CDR2 as SVGIG (reference sequence). The CDR3 spells CAWRTGGSPEQYF. The CDR3 DNA reads as TGTGCCTGGAGGACAGGGGGCTCCCCCGAGCAGTACTTC. Combining the CDR3 with reference TRBV30 and TRBJ2-7 gives the whole variable domain SQTIHQWPATLVQPVGSPLSLECTVEGTSNPNLYWYRQAAGRGLQLLFYSVGIGQISSEVPQNLSASRPQDRQFILSSKKLLLSDSGFYLCAWRTGGSPEQYFGPGTRLTVT.

The chain has TRBV23-1 and TRBJ1-1; 7 bases match TRBD1. TRBV23-1 has ORF status, its function being uncertain. There are 16 residues in the CDR3. With 1 base clipped from V and 0 bases from J, the junction kept 5 bases outside the gene matches. Here the CDR3 DNA reads TGCGCCAGCAGTCAATGGGGACAGCTCATGAACACTGAAGCTTTCTTT. The encoded protein is CASSQWGQLMNTEAFF.

The chain recombines TRBV7-2 with TRBJ2-3; D not certain. Trimming pared 2 bases from V and 0 bases from J, leaving 6 bases between. Germline-derived CDR1 and CDR2 are SGHTA and FQGNSA. CDR3 size: 14 residues. CDR3 loop: CASSLIGSTDTQYF. The DNA for the CDR3 is TGTGCCAGCAGCTTAATCGGGAGCACAGATACGCAGTATTTT.

The chain links TRBV7-3 to TRBJ2-5; TRBD2 aligns across 12 bases. Per the germline V gene, CDR1 is SGHTA and CDR2 is FQGTGA. This CDR3 has 22 residues. With 1 base clipped from V and 0 bases from J, the junction kept 18 bases outside the gene matches. This chain's CDR3 is CASSLRWEDSRTSGGYQETQYF. Here the CDR3 DNA reads TGTGCCAGCAGCTTAAGGTGGGAAGACAGCCGTACTAGCGGGGGGTACCAAGAGACCCAGTACTTC.

This clone has a single count. V and J are TRBV6-4 and TRBJ2-1; 8 bases match TRBD2. The CDR3 is made up of 16 amino acids. Germline V gene lookup returns CDR1 MRHNA and CDR2 SNTAGT. The ends lost 2 bases at V and 6 bases at J; junction bases unmatched: 9. CDR3 region: CASSDGVGGGPNEQFF. The CDR3 DNA is TGTGCCAGCAGTGACGGGGTTGGCGGGGGGCCCAATGAGCAGTTCTTC.

V and J are TRBV7-9 and TRBJ1-3; D not resolved. Germline V CDR1 and CDR2: SEHNR, FQNEAQ (reference sequence). The length of the CDR3 is 15 residues. With 0 bases removed from V and 2 bases from J, the gap between germline ends came to 8 bases. This CDR3 is CASSLAPGPGNTIYF. The CDR3 DNA sequence: TGTGCCAGCAGCTTAGCGCCAGGCCCTGGAAACACCATATATTTT.

The CDR3 DNA reads as TGTGCCTGGAGTTCAGGGGGGCCTGAAGCTTTCTTT. It translates to CAWSSGGPEAFF. The rearrangement links TRBV30 to TRBJ1-1, with 7 bases identical to TRBD1. Germline V gene lookup returns CDR1 GTSNPN and CDR2 SVGIG (reference sequence). V shed 2 bases and J 6 bases; nucleotides not matched to a gene: 3. CDR3 length equals 12 residues.

The chain carries TRBV10-3 and TRBJ1-3, with D perhaps matching TRBD1 (5 bases). The V and J ends lost 10 bases and 10 bases respectively, with 8 bases between them. From germline, CDR1 is ENHRY and CDR2 SYGVKD. This CDR3 has 9 residues. CDR3: CATGPTIYF. The DNA for the CDR3 is TGTGCCACAGGGCCTACCATATATTTT.

This chain connects TRBV9 to TRBJ2-7; D perhaps matches TRBD1 (6 bases). V lost 5 bases, J lost 5 bases, and 14 bases lay in between. CDR1 is SGDLS and CDR2 is YYNGEE in the germline V gene. The CDR3 is 13 residues long. The CDR3 loop is CASSPWPGDEQYF. In DNA form, the CDR3 reads TGTGCCAGCAGTCCGTGGCCAGGGGACGAGCAGTACTTC.

V is TRBV28 and J is TRBJ2-2; 8 bases map to TRBD1. CDR3 length equals 15 residues. CDR1 and CDR2 from the germline V gene are MDHEN and SYDVKM. J was trimmed by 5 bases and V by 4 bases; bases with no gene match: 6. Here the CDR3 DNA reads TGTGCCAGCAGTTCGGACAGGGTGAGGACCGGGGAGCTGTTTTTT. Its translation: CASSSDRVRTGELFF. The whole variable domain, filled in from reference TRBV28 and TRBJ2-2, reads DVKVTQSSRYLVKRTGEKVFLECVQDMDHENMFWYRQDPGLGLRLIYFSYDVKMKEKGDIPEGYSVSREKKERFSLILESASTNQTSMYLCASSSDRVRTGELFFGEGSRLTVL.

The rearrangement joins TRBV30 to TRBJ2-7; 9 nucleotides match TRBD1. The V gene end was trimmed by 1 base and the J gene end by 5 bases; junction bases not matched to a gene: 6. The CDR3 is 14 residues long. Looked up from germline, CDR1 is GTSNPN and CDR2 is SVGIG (reference sequence). The DNA of the CDR3 is TGTGCCTGGAGTGCGGGACAGGGTTACCACGAGCAGTACTTC. Its protein is CAWSAGQGYHEQYF.

This sequence joins TRBV6-1 and TRBJ2-3; D unresolved. V was cut by 0 bases and J by 2 bases, with 3 bases left in between. The CDR3 spans 13 residues. Germline V gene sequence: CDR1 MNHNS, CDR2 SASEGT. The CDR3 reads CASSEAYTDTQYF. CDR3 nucleotides: TGTGCCAGCAGTGAAGCCTACACAGATACGCAGTATTTT.

This chain uses TRBV4-3 with TRBJ2-6; 7 nucleotides match TRBD2. The V segment lost 3 bases and the J segment 3 bases; nucleotides outside the gene matches: 2. Germline-derived CDR1 and CDR2 are LGHNA and YSLEER. The CDR3 has 15 amino acids. CDR3 sequence (DNA): TGCGCCAGCAGCCACGGGAGGAGTGGGGCCAACGTCCTGACTTTC. Encoded protein: CASSHGRSGANVLTF.

The gene calls are TRBV29-1 and TRBJ1-1; TRBD1 agrees at 9 bases. Germline lookup yields CDR1 SQVTM and CDR2 ANQGSEA. Trimming at V came to 6 bases and at J to 5 bases, leaving 7 bases not matched to a gene. The CDR3 loop spans 13 amino acids. CDR3 amino acids: CSVRTGVGTEAFF. The CDR3 DNA reads as TGCAGCGTCAGGACAGGGGTAGGTACTGAAGCTTTCTTT.

CDR3 coding DNA: TGTTTAGGAAAGGGAGTGCGGAATGAGCAGTTCTTC. Translated: CLGKGVRNEQFF. This chain uses TRBV19 with TRBJ2-1; possibly TRBD2 for D (5 bases). Germline CDR1 is LNHDA and CDR2 is SQIVND (reference sequence). The CDR3 loop spans 12 amino acids.

The chain carries TRBV5-6 and TRBJ2-7, with no clear D. The CDR3 length is 12 residues. V shed 7 bases and J shed 3 bases, with 11 bases lying between them. Germline loops: CDR1 SGHDT, CDR2 YYEEEE. CDR3 sequence reads: CASERGVYEQYF. As DNA, the CDR3 is TGTGCCAGCGAGCGTGGAGTCTACGAGCAGTACTTC.